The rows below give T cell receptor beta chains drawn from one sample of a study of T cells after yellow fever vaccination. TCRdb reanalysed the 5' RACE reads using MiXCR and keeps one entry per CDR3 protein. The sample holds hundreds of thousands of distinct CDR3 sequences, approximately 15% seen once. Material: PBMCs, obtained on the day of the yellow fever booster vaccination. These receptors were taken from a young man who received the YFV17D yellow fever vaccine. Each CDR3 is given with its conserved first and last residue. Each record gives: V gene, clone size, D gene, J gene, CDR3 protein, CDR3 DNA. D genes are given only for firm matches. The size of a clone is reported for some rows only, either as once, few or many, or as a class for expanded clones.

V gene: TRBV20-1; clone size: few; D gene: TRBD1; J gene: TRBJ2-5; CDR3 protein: CSADGGTGTETQYF; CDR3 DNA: TGCAGTGCTGACGGGGGGACAGGGACGGAGACCCAGTACTTC
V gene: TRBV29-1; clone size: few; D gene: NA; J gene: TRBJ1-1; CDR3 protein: CTQGLSTEAFF; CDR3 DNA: TGCACCCAGGGGTTGAGCACTGAAGCTTTCTTT
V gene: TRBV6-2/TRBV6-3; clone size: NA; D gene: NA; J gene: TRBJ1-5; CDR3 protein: CASSYVGFNQPQHF; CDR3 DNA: TGTGCCAGCAGTTACGTGGGCTTCAATCAGCCCCAGCATTTT
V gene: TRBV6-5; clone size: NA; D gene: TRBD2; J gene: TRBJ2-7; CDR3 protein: CASSYTSGIYEQYF; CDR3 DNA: TGTGCCAGCAGTTACACTAGCGGGATCTACGAGCAGTACTTC
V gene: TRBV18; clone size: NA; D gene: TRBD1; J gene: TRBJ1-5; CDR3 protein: CASSERWTGRTSDDLYSNQPQHF; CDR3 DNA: TGTGCCAGCTCAGAACGCTGGACAGGCCGGACTAGTGATGATTTATATAGCAATCAGCCCCAGCATTTT
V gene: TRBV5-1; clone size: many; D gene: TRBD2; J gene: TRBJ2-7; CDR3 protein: CASSLSAGAYEQYF; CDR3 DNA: TGCGCCAGCAGCTTGTCAGCGGGGGCCTACGAGCAGTACTTC
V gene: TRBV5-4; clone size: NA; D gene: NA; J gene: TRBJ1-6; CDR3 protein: CASSLRGALRNSPLHF; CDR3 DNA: TGTGCCAGCAGCTTGAGGGGGGCGCTGAGGAATTCACCCCTCCACTTT
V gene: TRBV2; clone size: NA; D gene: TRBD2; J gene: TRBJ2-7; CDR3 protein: CASDPGGGPYEQYF; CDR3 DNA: TGTGCCAGCGACCCGGGGGGAGGGCCCTACGAGCAGTACTTC
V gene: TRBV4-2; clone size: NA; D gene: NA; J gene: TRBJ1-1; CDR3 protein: CASSHLGTADTEAFF; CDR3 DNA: TGTGCCAGCAGCCATCTCGGGACGGCGGACACTGAAGCTTTCTTT
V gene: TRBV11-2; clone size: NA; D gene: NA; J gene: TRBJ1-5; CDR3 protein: CASGRGGLQPQHF; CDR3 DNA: TGTGCCAGCGGGAGGGGGGGTCTTCAGCCCCAGCATTTT
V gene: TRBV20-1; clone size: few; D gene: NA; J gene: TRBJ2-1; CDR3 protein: CSARDLDSEQFF; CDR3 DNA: TGCAGTGCTAGAGATCTGGATTCCGAGCAGTTCTTC
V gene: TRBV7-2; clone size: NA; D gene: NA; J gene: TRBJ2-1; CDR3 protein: CASSKPGHFYNEQFF; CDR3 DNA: TGTGCCAGCAGCAAGCCGGGACACTTCTACAATGAGCAGTTCTTC
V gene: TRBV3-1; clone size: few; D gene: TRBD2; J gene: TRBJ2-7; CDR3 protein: CASRASGSSYEQYF; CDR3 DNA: TGTGCCAGCAGGGCTAGCGGGAGCTCCTACGAGCAGTACTTC
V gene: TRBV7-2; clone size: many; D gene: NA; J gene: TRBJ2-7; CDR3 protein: CASSAVYEQYF; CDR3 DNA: TGTGCCAGCAGCGCGGTGTACGAGCAGTACTTC
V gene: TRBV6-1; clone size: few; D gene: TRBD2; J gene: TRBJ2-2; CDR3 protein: CASRPRLAGAGGELFF; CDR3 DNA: TGTGCCAGCAGGCCTAGACTAGCGGGAGCCGGCGGGGAGCTGTTTTTT
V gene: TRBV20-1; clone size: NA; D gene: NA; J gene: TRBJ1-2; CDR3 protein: CSANRDEDYGYTF; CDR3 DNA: TGCAGTGCTAACCGGGATGAAGACTATGGCTACACCTTC
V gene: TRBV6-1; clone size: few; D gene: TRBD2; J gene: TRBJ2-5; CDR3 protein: CASSEGSAGVWETQYF; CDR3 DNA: TGTGCCAGCAGCGAAGGGTCAGCGGGAGTCTGGGAGACCCAGTACTTC
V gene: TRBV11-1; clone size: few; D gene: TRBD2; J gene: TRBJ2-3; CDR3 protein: CASSPRASGNTDTQYF; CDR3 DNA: TGTGCCAGCAGCCCCCGGGCTAGCGGAAATACAGATACGCAGTATTTT
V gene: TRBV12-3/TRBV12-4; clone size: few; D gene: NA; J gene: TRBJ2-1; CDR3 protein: CASGGTPTLAEQFF; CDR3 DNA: TGTGCCAGCGGCGGGACTCCAACCCTGGCTGAGCAGTTCTTC
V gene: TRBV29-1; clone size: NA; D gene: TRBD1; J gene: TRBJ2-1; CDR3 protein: CSVEDRGQTPLYNEQFF; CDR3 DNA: TGCAGCGTTGAAGATAGGGGACAGACACCCTTGTACAATGAGCAGTTCTTC
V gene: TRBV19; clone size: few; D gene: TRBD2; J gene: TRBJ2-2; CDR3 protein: CATQNGLAGGGTGELFF; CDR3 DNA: TGTGCCACACAAAATGGACTAGCGGGAGGAGGCACCGGGGAGCTGTTTTTT
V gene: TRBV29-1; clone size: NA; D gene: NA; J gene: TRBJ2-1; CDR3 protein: CSVLPDSYNEQFF; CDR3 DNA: TGCAGCGTTCTCCCTGACTCCTACAATGAGCAGTTCTTC
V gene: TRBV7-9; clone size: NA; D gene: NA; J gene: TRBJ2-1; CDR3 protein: CASSRIGLGAPYNEQFF; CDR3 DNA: TGTGCCAGCAGCCGCATTGGGTTGGGGGCCCCCTACAATGAGCAGTTCTTC
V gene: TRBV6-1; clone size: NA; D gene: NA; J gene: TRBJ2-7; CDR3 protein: CATLREPADYEQYF; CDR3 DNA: TGTGCCACCCTCCGGGAGCCGGCGGATTACGAGCAGTACTTC
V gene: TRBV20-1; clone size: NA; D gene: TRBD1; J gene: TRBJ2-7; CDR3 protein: CSAGQGLTYEQYF; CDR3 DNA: TGCAGTGCTGGACAGGGGCTGACCTACGAGCAGTACTTC
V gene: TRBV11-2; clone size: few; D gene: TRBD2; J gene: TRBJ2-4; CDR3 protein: CASSLVGASGHLAKNIQYF; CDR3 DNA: TGTGCCAGCAGCTTAGTCGGGGCTAGCGGTCACCTAGCCAAAAACATTCAGTACTTC
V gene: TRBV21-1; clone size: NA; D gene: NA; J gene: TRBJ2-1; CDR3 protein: CASSKEPGRTNEQFF; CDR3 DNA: TGTGCCAGCAGCAAAGAACCCGGGAGGACCAATGAGCAGTTCTTC
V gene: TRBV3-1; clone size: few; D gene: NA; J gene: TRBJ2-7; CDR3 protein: CASSQLPRPYEQYF; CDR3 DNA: TGTGCCAGCAGCCAACTTCCCAGACCCTACGAGCAGTACTTC
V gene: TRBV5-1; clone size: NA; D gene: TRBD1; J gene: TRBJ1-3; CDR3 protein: CASSLGDRVPGNTIYF; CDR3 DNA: TGCGCCAGCAGCTTGGGAGACAGGGTGCCTGGAAACACCATATATTTT
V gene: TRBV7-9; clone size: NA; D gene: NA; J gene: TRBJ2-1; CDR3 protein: CASSSTRYSYNEQFF; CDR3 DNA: TGTGCCAGCAGCTCAACTAGGTACTCCTACAATGAGCAGTTCTTC
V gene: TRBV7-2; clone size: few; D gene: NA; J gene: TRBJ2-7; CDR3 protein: CASSSPGSGPYEQYF; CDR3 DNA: TGTGCCAGCAGCTCGCCCGGGTCTGGCCCCTACGAGCAGTACTTC
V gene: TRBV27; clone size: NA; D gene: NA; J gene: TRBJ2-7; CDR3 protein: CASSFLEQYF; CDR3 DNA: TGTGCCAGCAGTTTCCTCGAGCAGTACTTC
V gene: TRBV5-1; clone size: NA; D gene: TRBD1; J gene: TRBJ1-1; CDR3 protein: CASSPYRGRVNTEAFF; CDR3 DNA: TGCGCCAGCAGCCCTTACAGGGGCCGGGTTAACACTGAAGCTTTCTTT
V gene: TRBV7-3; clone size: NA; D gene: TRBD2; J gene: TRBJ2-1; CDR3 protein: CASSPGLATQDEQFF; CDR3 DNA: TGTGCCAGCAGTCCGGGACTAGCGACACAGGATGAGCAGTTCTTC
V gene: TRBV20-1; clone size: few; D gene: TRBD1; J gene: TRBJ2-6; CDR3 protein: CSARMTGLDSVLTF; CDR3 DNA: TGCAGTGCTAGAATGACAGGGCTCGACAGCGTCCTGACTTTC
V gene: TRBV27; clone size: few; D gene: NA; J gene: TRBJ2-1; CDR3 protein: CASSRKNGGAWGNNEQFF; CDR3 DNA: TGTGCCAGCAGTCGAAAAAACGGAGGGGCATGGGGGAACAATGAGCAGTTCTTC
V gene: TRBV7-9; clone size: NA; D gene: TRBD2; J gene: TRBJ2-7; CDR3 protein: CASSPGTSGIEEQYF; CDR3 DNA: TGTGCCAGCAGCCCAGGGACTAGCGGGATAGAAGAGCAGTACTTC
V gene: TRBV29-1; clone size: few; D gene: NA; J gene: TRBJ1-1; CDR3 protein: CSAGIGRTGTEAFF; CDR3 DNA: TGCAGCGCCGGGATCGGCAGAACGGGGACTGAAGCTTTCTTT
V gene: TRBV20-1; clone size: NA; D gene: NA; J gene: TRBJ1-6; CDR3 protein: CSAREQKGNNSPLHF; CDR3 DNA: TGCAGTGCTAGAGAACAGAAGGGCAATAATTCACCCCTCCACTTT
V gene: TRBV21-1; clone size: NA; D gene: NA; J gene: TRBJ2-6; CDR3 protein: CASSKDPGGANVLTF; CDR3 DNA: TGTGCCAGCAGCAAAGATCCGGGAGGGGCCAACGTCCTGACTTTC
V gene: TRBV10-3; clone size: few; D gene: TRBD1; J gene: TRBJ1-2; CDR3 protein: CAISEGGQGYTF; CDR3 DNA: TGTGCCATCAGTGAGGGTGGACAGGGGTACACCTTC
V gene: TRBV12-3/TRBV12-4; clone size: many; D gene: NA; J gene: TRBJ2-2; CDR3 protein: CASSFWGNTGELFF; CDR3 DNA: TGTGCCAGCAGTTTTTGGGGGAACACCGGGGAGCTGTTTTTT
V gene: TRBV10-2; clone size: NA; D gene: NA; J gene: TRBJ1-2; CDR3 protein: CASRPANYGYTF; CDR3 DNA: TGCGCCAGCAGACCCGCTAACTATGGCTACACCTTC
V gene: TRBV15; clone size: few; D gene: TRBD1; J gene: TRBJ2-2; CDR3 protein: CATSNRDRELNTGELFF; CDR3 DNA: TGTGCCACCAGCAACCGGGACAGGGAATTGAACACCGGGGAGCTGTTTTTT
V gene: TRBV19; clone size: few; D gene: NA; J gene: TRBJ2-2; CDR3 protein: CASSPRKGGGELFF; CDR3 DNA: TGTGCCAGTAGTCCTCGGAAGGGTGGCGGGGAGCTGTTTTTT
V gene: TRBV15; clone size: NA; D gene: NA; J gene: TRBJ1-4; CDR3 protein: CATSEQRNEKLFF; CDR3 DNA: TGTGCCACCAGCGAACAGCGTAATGAAAAACTGTTTTTT
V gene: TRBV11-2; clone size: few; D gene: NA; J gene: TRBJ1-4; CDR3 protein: CASSPLGTHNEKLFF; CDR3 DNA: TGTGCCAGCAGTCCCCTCGGGACTCATAATGAAAAACTGTTTTTT
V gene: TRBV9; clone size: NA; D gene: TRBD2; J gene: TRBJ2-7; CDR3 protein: CASSVAVAGGPGDEQYF; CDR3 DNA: TGTGCCAGCAGCGTAGCAGTAGCGGGAGGGCCGGGGGACGAGCAGTACTTC
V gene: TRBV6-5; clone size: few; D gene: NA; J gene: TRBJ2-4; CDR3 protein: CASSIDYGVGVQYF; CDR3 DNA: TGTGCCAGCAGTATCGACTACGGCGTTGGGGTTCAGTACTTC
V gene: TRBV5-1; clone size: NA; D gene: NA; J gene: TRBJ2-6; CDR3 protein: CASQNQGYSGANVLTF; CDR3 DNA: TGCGCCAGTCAGAACCAGGGGTACTCTGGGGCCAACGTCCTGACTTTC
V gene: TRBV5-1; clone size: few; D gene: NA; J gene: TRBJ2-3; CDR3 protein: CASRVSPVADTQYF; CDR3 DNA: TGCGCCAGCAGAGTTAGCCCAGTCGCAGATACGCAGTATTTT
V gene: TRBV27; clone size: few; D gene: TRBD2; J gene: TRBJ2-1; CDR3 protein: CASRALADNNEQFF; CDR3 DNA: TGTGCCAGCAGAGCCCTAGCGGACAACAATGAGCAGTTCTTC
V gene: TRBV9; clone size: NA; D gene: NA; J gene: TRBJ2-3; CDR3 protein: CASSVEYTDTQYF; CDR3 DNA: TGTGCCAGCAGCGTAGAATACACAGATACGCAGTATTTT
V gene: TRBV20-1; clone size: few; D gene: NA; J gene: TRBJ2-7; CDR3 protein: CSAQGKGYEQYF; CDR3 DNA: TGCAGCGCCCAGGGGAAAGGCTACGAGCAGTACTTC
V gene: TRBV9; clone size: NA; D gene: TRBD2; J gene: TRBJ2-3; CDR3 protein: CASSPSAGLASDTQYF; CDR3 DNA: TGTGCCAGCAGCCCCTCCGCGGGACTAGCATCAGATACGCAGTATTTT